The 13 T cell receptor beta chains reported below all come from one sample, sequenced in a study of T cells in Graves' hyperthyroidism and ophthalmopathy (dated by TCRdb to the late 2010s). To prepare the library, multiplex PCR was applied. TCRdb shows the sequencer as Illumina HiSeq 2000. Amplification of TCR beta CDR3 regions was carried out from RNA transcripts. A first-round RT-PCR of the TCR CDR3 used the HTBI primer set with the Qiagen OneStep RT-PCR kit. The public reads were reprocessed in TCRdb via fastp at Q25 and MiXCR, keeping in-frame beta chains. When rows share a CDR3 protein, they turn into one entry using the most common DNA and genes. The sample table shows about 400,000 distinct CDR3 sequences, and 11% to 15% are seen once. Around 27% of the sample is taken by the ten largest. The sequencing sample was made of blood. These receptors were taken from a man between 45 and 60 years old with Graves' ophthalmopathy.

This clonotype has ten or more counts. CDR3 in DNA: TGTGCCAGCAGTTTCAGGGGTCAAGAGACCCAGTACTTC. Protein sequence: CASSFRGQETQYF. The chain links TRBV28 to TRBJ2-5, with D maybe TRBD1 (6 bases). V lost 3 bases to trimming and J lost 2 bases, with 7 bases between them. This CDR3 has 13 residues. Germline lookup yields CDR1 MDHEN and CDR2 SYDVKM.

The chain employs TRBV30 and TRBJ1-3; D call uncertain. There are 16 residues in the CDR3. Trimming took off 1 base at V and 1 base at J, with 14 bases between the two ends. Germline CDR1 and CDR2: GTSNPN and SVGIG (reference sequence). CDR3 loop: CAWSGMSLSSGNTIYF. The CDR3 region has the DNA TGTGCCTGGAGTGGGATGTCTTTATCGTCTGGAAACACCATATATTTT.

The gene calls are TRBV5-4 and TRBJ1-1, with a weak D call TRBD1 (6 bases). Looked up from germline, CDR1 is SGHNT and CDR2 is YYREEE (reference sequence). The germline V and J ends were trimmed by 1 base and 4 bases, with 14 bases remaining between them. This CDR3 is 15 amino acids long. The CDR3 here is CASSLKTGWVTEAFF. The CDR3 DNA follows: TGTGCCAGCAGCTTGAAAACAGGGTGGGTCACTGAAGCTTTCTTT.

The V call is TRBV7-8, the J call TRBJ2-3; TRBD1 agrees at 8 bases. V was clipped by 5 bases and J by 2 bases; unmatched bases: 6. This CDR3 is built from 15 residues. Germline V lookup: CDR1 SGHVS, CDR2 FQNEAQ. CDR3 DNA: TGTGCCAGCAGCCTCCGGGGACAGGTCACAGATACGCAGTATTTT. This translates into CASSLRGQVTDTQYF.

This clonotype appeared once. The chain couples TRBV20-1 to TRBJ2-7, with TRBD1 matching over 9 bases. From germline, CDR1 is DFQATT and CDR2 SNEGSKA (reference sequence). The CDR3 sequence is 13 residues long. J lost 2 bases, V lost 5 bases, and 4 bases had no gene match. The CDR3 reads CSAVQGAAYEQYF. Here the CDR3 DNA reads TGCAGTGCTGTACAGGGGGCCGCCTACGAGCAGTACTTC.

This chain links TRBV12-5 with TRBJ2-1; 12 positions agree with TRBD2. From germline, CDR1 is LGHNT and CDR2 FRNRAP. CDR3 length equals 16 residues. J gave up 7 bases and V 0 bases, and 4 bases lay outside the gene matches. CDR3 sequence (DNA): TGTGCTAGTGGTTTGGTGCTAGCGGGAGGGATAAATGAGCAGTTCTTC. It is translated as CASGLVLAGGINEQFF.

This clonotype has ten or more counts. The chain's CDR3 is CSVLLPMNTEAFF. CDR3 DNA sequence: TGCAGCGTTCTCCTTCCGATGAACACTGAAGCTTTCTTT. V is TRBV29-1 and J is TRBJ1-1; D is uncertain. With 5 bases removed from V and 0 bases from J, the gap between germline ends came to 10 bases. The CDR3 spans 13 residues. Germline CDR1 SQVTM, CDR2 ANQGSEA. The whole variable domain, remainder taken from reference TRBV29-1 and TRBJ1-1, is SAVISQKPSRDICQRGTSLTIQCQVDSQVTMMFWYRQQPGQSLTLIATANQGSEATYESGFVIDKFPISRPNLTFSTLTVSNMSPEDSSIYLCSVLLPMNTEAFFGQGTRLTVV.

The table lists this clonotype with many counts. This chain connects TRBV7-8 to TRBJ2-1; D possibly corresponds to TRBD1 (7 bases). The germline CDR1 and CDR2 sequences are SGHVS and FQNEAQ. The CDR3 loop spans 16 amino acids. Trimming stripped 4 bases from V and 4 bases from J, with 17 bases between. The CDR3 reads CASSYDPGGLYNEQFF. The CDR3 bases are TGTGCCAGCAGCTACGACCCAGGGGGACTTTACAATGAGCAGTTCTTC.

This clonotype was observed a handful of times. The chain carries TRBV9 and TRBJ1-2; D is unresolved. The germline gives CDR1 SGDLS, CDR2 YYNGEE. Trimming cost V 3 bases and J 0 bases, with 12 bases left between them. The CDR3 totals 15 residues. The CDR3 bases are TGTGCCAGCAGCGCAGGTGGGAGTCCTAACTATGGCTACACCTTC. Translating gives CASSAGGSPNYGYTF.

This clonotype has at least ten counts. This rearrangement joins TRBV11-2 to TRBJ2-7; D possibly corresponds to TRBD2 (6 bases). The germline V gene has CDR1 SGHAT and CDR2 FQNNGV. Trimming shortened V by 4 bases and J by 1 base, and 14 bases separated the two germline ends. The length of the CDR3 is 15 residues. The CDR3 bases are TGTGCCAGCAGCTCTTTAGCGGATCGATCCTACGAGCAGTACTTC. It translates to CASSSLADRSYEQYF.

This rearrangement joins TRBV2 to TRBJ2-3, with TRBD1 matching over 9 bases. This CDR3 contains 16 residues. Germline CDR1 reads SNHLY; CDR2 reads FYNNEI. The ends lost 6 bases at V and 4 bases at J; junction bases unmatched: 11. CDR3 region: CASSPGTGWSADTQYF. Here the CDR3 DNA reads TGTGCCAGCAGCCCCGGGACAGGGTGGTCGGCAGATACGCAGTATTTT.

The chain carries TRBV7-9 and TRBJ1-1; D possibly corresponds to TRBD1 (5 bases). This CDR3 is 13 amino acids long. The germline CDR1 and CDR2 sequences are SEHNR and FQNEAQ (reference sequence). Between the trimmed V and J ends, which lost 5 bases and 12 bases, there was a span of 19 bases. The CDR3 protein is CASSGLWGRITFF. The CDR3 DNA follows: TGTGCCAGCAGCGGCTTGTGGGGCAGGATAACTTTCTTT.

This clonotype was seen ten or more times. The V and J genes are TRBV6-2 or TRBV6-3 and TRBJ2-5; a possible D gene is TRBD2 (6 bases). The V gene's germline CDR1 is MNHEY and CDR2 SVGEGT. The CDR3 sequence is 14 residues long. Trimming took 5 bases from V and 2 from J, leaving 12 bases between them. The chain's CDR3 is CASSPRLDQETQYF. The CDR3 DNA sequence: TGTGCCAGCAGTCCTCGACTAGATCAAGAGACCCAGTACTTC.